The clone carrying this TCR beta chain showed up just once. Under the authors' procedure: Estimation of nucleated cell counts was performed using reference gene primer amplification. The method was immunoSEQ multiplex PCR; TCRdb's version includes in-frame clones alone and lacks a portion of them. D and trimming come from the DNA, and the V and J calls and clone size come from that table. The table records about 140,000 clones, roughly 85% of them present only once. The data were taken from a study of blood T cell repertoires in COVID-19. Across the whole study: Sites across the United States, Italy and Spain contributed samples from acute and convalescent COVID-19.

This TCR was sampled from a human donor in a cohort sampled during active COVID-19. The specimen sequenced was peripheral blood.

This chain's CDR3 is CASSEDPGQGAGANVLTF. DNA for the CDR3: TGTGCCAGCAGTGAAGATCCCGGACAGGGGGCTGGGGCCAACGTCCTGACTTTC. The chain links TRBV2 to TRBJ2-6; 10 positions agree with TRBD1. This CDR3 spans 18 amino acids. Germline CDR1 and CDR2: SNHLY and FYNNEI. V was pared by 1 base and J by 2 bases, with 5 bases of the junction left unmatched.